Below are 3 T cell receptor beta chains sequenced from a single sample in a study of Ad26.COV2.S vaccination and SARS-CoV-2 variants. Treatment in this sample: roughly 20 received Ad26.COV2.S at low or high dose, single or two shots; 5 received placebo; per-sample allocation not given. Repertoires come from day 63 after the first vaccine or placebo injection. Data came from immunoSEQ multiplex PCR; TCRdb stores just in-frame clones and leaves some out. The table has about 350,000 clones, approximately 86% seen once. The sample in question was peripheral blood, obtained in a trial of Ad26.COV2.S vaccine versus placebo. The receptor source for this set is a person between 18 and 59 years old who received the Ad26.COV2.S COVID-19 vaccine or a placebo.

The chain uses TRBV7-9 and TRBJ1-2; maybe TRBD1 (5 bases). V was cut by 5 bases and J by 2 bases, with 15 bases left in between. The V gene's germline CDR1 is SEHNR and CDR2 FQNEAQ (reference sequence). This CDR3 is 15 amino acids long. The CDR3 loop reads CASSLPGRENYGYTF. In DNA, the CDR3 is TGTGCCAGCAGCCTTCCGGGACGGGAGAACTATGGCTACACCTTC.

V and J are TRBV5-1 and TRBJ2-3; D is undetermined. CDR3 length: 12 amino acids. The ends were cut back, 5 bases at V and 8 bases at J, with 12 bases in the middle. Germline lookup yields CDR1 SGHRS and CDR2 YFSETQ. The CDR3 DNA sequence: TGCGCCAGCAGGCAAAATACCGGTACGCAGTATTTT. Translation gives CASRQNTGTQYF.

The chain recombines TRBV5-4 with TRBJ2-5, with 7 bases fitting TRBD2. The trim removed 2 bases at V and 5 bases at J, leaving 3 bases unmatched. The CDR3 extends over 13 amino acids. The germline gives CDR1 SGHNT, CDR2 YYREEE (reference sequence). In DNA form, the CDR3 reads TGTGCCAGCAGCTTTGCCGGGGGGGAGACCCAGTACTTC. Translating gives CASSFAGGETQYF.